Below, 25 T cell receptor beta chains from the same sample are listed, as sequenced in a study of blood T cell repertoires in COVID-19 (dated by TCRdb to the early 2020s). Receptor amplification or capture employed the immunoSEQ multiplex PCR assay. The clones in this table, taken by TCRdb from immuneACCESS, are in-frame only. Not every clone is retained; where verified, under half of the shortfall comes from an unresolved V gene, and the cause of the rest is unknown. Across this sample there are some 350,000 clones, with roughly 90% seen only once. The biggest ten clones account for 6% to 7.5% of the sample. The sample consisted of peripheral blood. The source is a man between 18 and 35 years old with active or convalescent COVID-19.

This clone was seen a handful of times. The V and J genes are TRBV28 and TRBJ1-5; 7 bases map to TRBD1. This CDR3 is built from 14 residues. The V and J ends lost 4 bases and 8 bases, in that order; junction bases with no gene match: 8. CDR1 and CDR2 from the germline V gene are MDHEN and SYDVKM. DNA for the CDR3: TGTGCCAGCAGTTCACAGGGGAGCCGGGAGCCCCAGCATTTT. This gives the protein CASSSQGSREPQHF.

This sequence joins TRBV7-7 and TRBJ1-3; D is ambiguous. Germline V gene lookup returns CDR1 SSHAT and CDR2 FNYEAQ (reference sequence). V was trimmed by 6 bases and J by 4 bases, leaving 10 bases between them. The CDR3 length is 13 residues. The CDR3 sequence: CASRKTKGNTIYF. The CDR3 DNA reads TGTGCCAGCAGGAAGACAAAAGGAAACACCATATATTTT.

This sequence joins TRBV28 and TRBJ2-4; 9 bases line up with TRBD2. Trimming removed 2 bases from V and 2 bases from J; junction bases left unmatched: 7. The CDR3 sequence is 17 residues long. Germline V lookup: CDR1 MDHEN, CDR2 SYDVKM. CDR3 coding DNA: TGTGCCAGCAGTTTAGGTTTAGCGGGAGCACCCAAAAACATTCAGTACTTC. Its translation: CASSLGLAGAPKNIQYF.

This chain uses TRBV4-1 with TRBJ2-1, with a tentative D call TRBD2 (6 bases). Trimming removed 0 bases at V and 2 bases at J, with 20 bases between. CDR3 length equals 19 residues. The germline V gene has CDR1 MGHRA and CDR2 YSYEKL. CDR3 in amino acids: CASSQDPLSTGAAYNEQFF. In DNA form, the CDR3 reads TGCGCCAGCAGCCAAGACCCCCTCTCGACGGGAGCGGCCTACAATGAGCAGTTCTTC.

The chain has TRBV9 and TRBJ1-6, with 7 bases lining up with TRBD1. The CDR3 is made up of 16 amino acids. Germline loops: CDR1 SGDLS, CDR2 YYNGEE. V shed 3 bases, J shed 3 bases, and the junction held 6 bases outside the gene matches. For the CDR3, the DNA is TGTGCCAGCAGCGCCACAGGGGCCCTCTATAATTCACCCCTCCACTTT. Translating it yields CASSATGALYNSPLHF.

The sample holds one count of this clone. This chain uses TRBV25-1 with TRBJ2-1; TRBD2 aligns across 10 bases. Unmatched junction bases numbered 3, after V lost 10 bases and J lost 9 bases. The CDR3 extends over 11 amino acids. Germline V CDR1 and CDR2: MGHDK, SYGVNS. CDR3 DNA sequence: TGTGCCATTGGACTAGCGGCTGAGCAGTTCTTC. Translating it yields CAIGLAAEQFF.

The chain joins TRBV4-1 to TRBJ1-5, with unresolved D. Per germline, CDR1 MGHRA and CDR2 YSYEKL. CDR3 size: 16 residues. Trimming removed 2 bases at V and 2 bases at J, with 13 bases between. The CDR3: CASSQSWQEGNQPQHF. CDR3 DNA sequence: TGCGCCAGCAGCCAATCCTGGCAGGAAGGCAATCAGCCCCAGCATTTT.

This clone was detected once. The chain couples TRBV19 to TRBJ2-5; TRBD1 matches at 9 bases. The germline CDR1 and CDR2 sequences are LNHDA and SQIVND (reference sequence). This CDR3 contains 15 residues. With V trimmed by 7 bases and J by 2 bases, 8 bases remained unmatched. This CDR3 is CASKTGGDLQETQYF. CDR3 bases: TGTGCCAGTAAGACAGGGGGAGACTTACAAGAGACCCAGTACTTC.

The chain is built from TRBV11-2 and TRBJ1-5, with a possible D match to TRBD1 (6 bases). Trimming shortened V by 1 base and J by 10 bases, and 20 bases separated the two germline ends. This CDR3 has 16 amino acids. Germline CDR1 and CDR2: SGHAT and FQNNGV. CDR3 loop: CASSLGDKPNINPQHF. CDR3 in DNA: TGTGCCAGCAGCTTAGGGGACAAGCCGAATATCAACCCCCAGCATTTT.

The chain employs TRBV6-2 or TRBV6-3 and TRBJ2-7, with TRBD1 matching 10 bases. The CDR3 has 19 residues. With V trimmed by 3 bases and J by 0 bases, 14 bases remained unmatched. Germline lookup yields CDR1 MNHEY and CDR2 SVGEGT. CDR3 sequence: CASSYLRDRGIYASYEQYF. The CDR3, as DNA: TGTGCCAGCAGTTATCTGCGGGACAGGGGTATTTACGCCTCCTACGAGCAGTACTTC.

This chain connects TRBV6-5 to TRBJ1-6; TRBD1 aligns across 7 bases. V shed 5 bases and J 10 bases; nucleotides not matched to a gene: 2. CDR1 and CDR2 (germline): MNHEY, SVGAGI. This CDR3 comprises 12 residues. CDR3 protein: CASSQGDSPLHF. The CDR3 nucleotides read TGTGCCAGCAGTCAGGGGGACTCACCCCTCCACTTT.

The gene calls are TRBV7-8 and TRBJ2-5; TRBD1 matches 12 bases. V was clipped by 2 bases and J by 4 bases; unmatched bases: 2. This CDR3 has 15 residues. Germline V gene lookup returns CDR1 SGHVS and CDR2 FQNEAQ. The CDR3 DNA sequence: TGTGCCAGCAGCTTACGGGACAGGGGGCTAGAGACCCAGTACTTC. Translation: CASSLRDRGLETQYF. Based on the CDR3 plus reference TRBV7-8 and TRBJ2-5, the full variable domain is GAGVSQSPRYKVAKRGQDVALRCDPISGHVSLFWYQQALGQGPEFLTYFQNEAQLDKSGLPSDRFFAERPEGSVSTLKIQRTQQEDSAVYLCASSLRDRGLETQYFGPGTRLLVL.

V gene TRBV5-1 combines with J gene TRBJ2-5; D is perhaps TRBD1 (5 bases). The CDR3 extends over 14 amino acids. Germline V gene data show CDR1 as SGHRS and CDR2 as YFSETQ. With 1 base removed from V and 2 bases from J, the gap between germline ends came to 9 bases. CDR3 residues: CASSLLPGQETQYF. Written as DNA, the CDR3 is TGCGCCAGCAGCTTGTTGCCAGGGCAAGAGACCCAGTACTTC. The full variable domain, rest sourced from reference TRBV5-1 and TRBJ2-5, is KAGVTQTPRYLIKTRGQQVTLSCSPISGHRSVSWYQQTPGQGLQFLFEYFSETQRNKGNFPGRFSGRQFSNSRSEMNVSTLELGDSALYLCASSLLPGQETQYFGPGTRLLVL.

The chain carries TRBV6-2 or TRBV6-3 and TRBJ2-2; 11 nucleotides agree with TRBD2. Trimming cost V 4 bases and J 4 bases; bases outside gene matches: 8. Germline values: CDR1 MNHEY, CDR2 SVGEGT. This CDR3 spans 17 amino acids. The CDR3 here is CASSSLLAGGVTGELFF. In DNA, the CDR3 is TGTGCCAGCAGTTCCCTGTTAGCGGGAGGGGTCACCGGGGAGCTGTTTTTT.

The chain couples TRBV3-1 (or the pseudogene TRBV3-2) to TRBJ1-5; a weak D match, TRBD1 (6 bases). Trimming took 4 bases from V and 0 from J, leaving 13 bases between them. This CDR3 contains 16 residues. Germline CDR1 is LGHDT and CDR2 is YNNKEL (reference sequence). The CDR3 nucleotides are TGTGCCAGCAGCCTAAAGGGGGGGGATAGCAATCAGCCCCAGCATTTT. It encodes CASSLKGGDSNQPQHF.

V is TRBV7-3 and J is TRBJ2-2; TRBD1 matches at 8 bases. The CDR3 spans 15 residues. With V trimmed by 6 bases and J by 2 bases, 5 bases remained unmatched. The germline V gene encodes CDR1 SGHTA and CDR2 FQGTGA. The CDR3 bases are TGTGCCAGCAGGCCTGGACAGGGAAACACCGGGGAGCTGTTTTTT. It yields the protein CASRPGQGNTGELFF.

This sequence joins TRBV7-8 and TRBJ1-5; D might be TRBD1 (6 bases). This CDR3 contains 17 residues. V lost 1 base, J lost 3 bases, and 16 bases lay in between. CDR1 is SGHVS, CDR2 FQNEAQ, per germline. CDR3 loop: CASSLGNADRYNQPQHF. CDR3 bases: TGTGCCAGCAGCTTAGGGAATGCCGACAGGTACAATCAGCCCCAGCATTTT. Variable domain in full (rest from reference TRBV7-8 and TRBJ1-5): GAGVSQSPRYKVAKRGQDVALRCDPISGHVSLFWYQQALGQGPEFLTYFQNEAQLDKSGLPSDRFFAERPEGSVSTLKIQRTQQEDSAVYLCASSLGNADRYNQPQHFGDGTRLSIL.

The chain combines TRBV3-1 (or the pseudogene TRBV3-2) with TRBJ2-2; D might be TRBD2 (6 bases). Trimming removed 1 base at V and 3 bases at J, with 15 bases between. The length of the CDR3 is 17 residues. Per germline, CDR1 LGHDT and CDR2 YNNKEL (reference sequence). This chain's CDR3 is CASSQVSGTEDTGELFF. The CDR3 DNA reads as TGTGCCAGCAGCCAAGTATCTGGGACTGAGGACACCGGGGAGCTGTTTTTT.

V is TRBV3-1 (or the pseudogene TRBV3-2) and J is TRBJ2-1, with D possibly being TRBD1 (6 bases). Between the trimmed V and J ends, which lost 4 bases and 9 bases, there was a span of 10 bases. This CDR3 comprises 12 residues. The germline V gene encodes CDR1 LGHDT and CDR2 YNNKEL (reference sequence). The CDR3 region is CASSLGAGEQFF. As DNA, the CDR3 is TGTGCCAGCAGCCTGGGGGCTGGTGAGCAGTTCTTC.

This chain uses TRBV20-1 with TRBJ1-5; D is unresolved. The germline gives CDR1 DFQATT, CDR2 SNEGSKA (reference sequence). This CDR3 is 13 amino acids long. V was cut by 3 bases and J by 0 bases, with 6 bases left in between. The CDR3 loop is CSASPNSNQPQHF. The CDR3 coding sequence is TGCAGTGCTAGTCCCAATAGCAATCAGCCCCAGCATTTT.

CDR3 loop: CASSGLSINTGELFF. CDR3 bases: TGTGCCAGTTCAGGTCTTTCGATTAACACCGGGGAGCTGTTTTTT. The chain is built from TRBV2 and TRBJ2-2; D ambiguous. CDR3 length: 15 amino acids. V dropped 9 bases and J dropped 2 bases, with 16 bases sitting between them. The germline gives CDR1 SNHLY, CDR2 FYNNEI.

The rearrangement uses TRBV28 and TRBJ1-1, with D hard to call. Looked up from germline, CDR1 is MDHEN and CDR2 is SYDVKM. V lost 2 bases and J 0 bases, leaving 10 bases between the germline ends. The CDR3 has 15 amino acids. CDR3: CASSLPGSMNTEAFF. CDR3 bases: TGTGCCAGCAGTTTACCCGGTTCCATGAACACTGAAGCTTTCTTT.

This chain uses TRBV14 with TRBJ1-2; possibly TRBD1 for D (6 bases). The CDR3 has 15 residues. In germline, CDR1 is SGHDN, CDR2 FVKESK. Deletions cut 4 bases from V and 0 bases from J, with 12 bases between. This chain's CDR3 is CASSPLGGTNYGYTF. As DNA, the CDR3 is TGTGCCAGCAGCCCCCTAGGGGGAACTAACTATGGCTACACCTTC.

CDR3 sequence reads: CASSQTLANTDTQYF. In DNA form, the CDR3 reads TGTGCCAGCAGCCAAACCTTAGCGAACACAGATACGCAGTATTTT. The gene calls are TRBV4-2 and TRBJ2-3; D possibly corresponds to TRBD2 (5 bases). Germline V CDR1 and CDR2: LGHNA, YNFKEQ. V was trimmed by 2 bases and J by 2 bases, leaving 11 bases between them. This CDR3 has 15 residues.

The V gene is TRBV28, the J gene TRBJ2-1; tentative D call: TRBD1 (5 bases). V dropped 2 bases and J dropped 4 bases, with 18 bases sitting between them. Germline V gene lookup returns CDR1 MDHEN and CDR2 SYDVKM. CDR3 length: 17 residues. CDR3 residues: CASSLRYPDSIYNEQFF. The CDR3 DNA sequence: TGTGCCAGCAGTTTAAGGTATCCTGACAGTATTTACAATGAGCAGTTCTTC.